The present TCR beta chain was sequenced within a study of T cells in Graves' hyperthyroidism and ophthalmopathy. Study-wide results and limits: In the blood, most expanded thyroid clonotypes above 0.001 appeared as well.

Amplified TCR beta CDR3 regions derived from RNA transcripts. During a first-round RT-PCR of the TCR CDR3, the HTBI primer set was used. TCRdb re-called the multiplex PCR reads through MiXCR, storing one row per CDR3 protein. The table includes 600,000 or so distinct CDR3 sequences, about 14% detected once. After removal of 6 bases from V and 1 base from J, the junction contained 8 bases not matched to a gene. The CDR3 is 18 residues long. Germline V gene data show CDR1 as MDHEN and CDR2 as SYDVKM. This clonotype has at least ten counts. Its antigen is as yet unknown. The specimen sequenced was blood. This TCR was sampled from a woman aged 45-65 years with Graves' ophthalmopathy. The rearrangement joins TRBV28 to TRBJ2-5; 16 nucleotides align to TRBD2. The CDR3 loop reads CASSFGGLAGGTQETQYF. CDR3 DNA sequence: TGTGCCAGCAGCTTTGGGGGACTAGCGGGAGGGACCCAAGAGACCCAGTACTTC.